Shown below are 18 T cell receptor beta chains from a single sample sequenced in a study of response to subunit inactivated influenza vaccine. Each CDR3 protein is one row after TCRdb ran MiXCR on the RT-PCR reads. The table includes just under 550,000 distinct CDR3 sequences, approximately 20% detected once. The same sample was also used in a study of T cells expressing NK-cell markers. That paper adds: A 5'RACE template switching approach incorporating UMIs was used to make TCR beta cDNA.

The starting material was CD4+ T cells sorted from PBMCs, obtained approximately 12 days after vaccination. The receptors stem from a middle-aged man who received an inactivated influenza vaccine.

The V gene is TRBV5-1, the J gene TRBJ1-2; D gene ambiguous. V lost 4 bases and J 4 bases, leaving 17 bases between the germline ends. Germline CDR1 and CDR2: SGHRS and YFSETQ. The CDR3 length is 15 residues. The CDR3 DNA sequence: TGCGCCAGCAGCCCCGGAGGGCAGCTAACCTATGGCTACACCTTC. This encodes CASSPGGQLTYGYTF.

The sample holds one count of this clonotype. The gene calls are TRBV5-1 and TRBJ2-1; tentative D call: TRBD2 (5 bases). V was trimmed by 0 bases and J by 8 bases, leaving 18 bases between them. The V gene's germline CDR1 is SGHRS and CDR2 YFSETQ. The CDR3 has 16 residues. CDR3 DNA: TGCGCCAGCAGCTTGGGAGGGCAGCCACCCCCCCATGAGCAGTTCTTC. Its protein product is CASSLGGQPPPHEQFF.

This clonotype was seen repeatedly, ten times or more. V gene TRBV7-9 combines with J gene TRBJ1-6, with D maybe TRBD1 (5 bases). This CDR3 comprises 14 residues. Germline V CDR1 and CDR2: SEHNR, FQNEAQ (reference sequence). V was pared by 5 bases and J by 4 bases, with 9 bases between. The CDR3, as DNA: TGTGCCAGCAGCCCAGGACAATATAATTCACCCCTCCACTTT. This gives the protein CASSPGQYNSPLHF.

The chain carries TRBV6-2 or TRBV6-3 and TRBJ2-7; D gene ambiguous. V was clipped by 2 bases and J by 0 bases, with 8 bases between them. The CDR3 covers 14 residues. Per germline, CDR1 MNHEY and CDR2 SVGEGT. CDR3 coding DNA: TGTGCCAGCAGTTACAGGCCGGGCTCCTACGAGCAGTACTTC. Its protein is CASSYRPGSYEQYF.

The rearrangement joins TRBV11-2 to TRBJ2-1; D may be TRBD1 (7 bases). There are 15 residues in the CDR3. Trimming took 1 base from V and 5 from J, leaving 12 bases between them. Germline CDR1 SGHAT, CDR2 FQNNGV. CDR3 loop: CASSLGPGGHNEQFF. For the CDR3, the DNA is TGTGCCAGCAGCTTAGGCCCAGGGGGGCACAATGAGCAGTTCTTC.

This clonotype was detected a few times. The gene calls are TRBV27 and TRBJ2-2; D is undetermined. The germline V and J ends were trimmed by 6 bases and 4 bases, with 15 bases remaining between them. Germline assignment: CDR1 MNHEY and CDR2 SMNVEV (reference sequence). The CDR3 extends over 15 amino acids. The CDR3 region has the DNA TGTGCCAGCAGGGGATCCCCCACGGGCACCGGGGAGCTGTTTTTT. This codes for CASRGSPTGTGELFF.

The genes are TRBV5-1 and TRBJ2-5; 8 bases match TRBD1. The CDR3 has 15 amino acids. Germline assignment: CDR1 SGHRS and CDR2 YFSETQ. Trimming took 0 bases from V and 5 from J; bases not matched to a gene: 6. In nucleotides, the CDR3 is TGCGCCAGCAGCTTGGGGACAGGGAATGGGGAGACCCAGTACTTC. This codes for CASSLGTGNGETQYF.

The J gene is TRBJ2-7, the V gene TRBV29-1; 7 bases are shared with TRBD1. V lost 7 bases, J lost 3 bases, and 9 bases stayed unmatched. The germline V gene encodes CDR1 SQVTM and CDR2 ANQGSEA. CDR3 length: 13 amino acids. The CDR3 loop reads CSGLSRQGYEQYF. The CDR3 coding sequence is TGCAGCGGTCTTTCGAGACAGGGCTACGAGCAGTACTTC.

In this sample, this clonotype turned up a few times. This rearrangement joins TRBV20-1 to TRBJ2-1; 7 bases fit TRBD2. The V gene end was trimmed by 5 bases and the J gene end by 8 bases; junction bases not matched to a gene: 15. Germline CDR1 DFQATT, CDR2 SNEGSKA (reference sequence). This CDR3 comprises 15 residues. CDR3 DNA: TGCAGTGCTGGGTTTGTCGGGAGGAGGGTATATGAGCAGTTCTTC. Encoded protein: CSAGFVGRRVYEQFF.

The chain uses TRBV6-1 and TRBJ1-3; 7 bases are a match to TRBD1. The CDR3 spans 15 residues. The V gene's germline CDR1 is MNHNS and CDR2 SASEGT. The trim removed 7 bases at V and 0 bases at J, leaving 6 bases unmatched. CDR3 sequence reads: CASKSAGGSGNTIYF. In DNA, the CDR3 is TGTGCCAGCAAGAGCGCAGGGGGCTCTGGAAACACCATATATTTT.

This clonotype was observed a handful of times. The V call is TRBV11-2, the J call TRBJ2-7; D gene ambiguous. Germline CDR1 reads SGHAT; CDR2 reads FQNNGV. CDR3 length equals 12 residues. V was clipped by 5 bases and J by 8 bases, with 13 bases between them. The CDR3, as DNA: TGTGCCAGCAGCGCTACATCGGGCAAGCAGTACTTC. Its protein product is CASSATSGKQYF.

This clonotype was detected only a few times. The chain links TRBV24-1 to TRBJ2-6; D is uncertain. V was clipped by 3 bases and J by 0 bases, with 8 bases between them. Germline lookup yields CDR1 KGHDR and CDR2 SFDVKD. The CDR3 spans 16 residues. The CDR3 coding sequence is TGTGCCACCAGTGATCCTGGTTACTCTGGGGCCAACGTCCTGACTTTC. Residues: CATSDPGYSGANVLTF.

This chain connects TRBV7-9 to TRBJ2-6; D unclear. The CDR3 totals 13 residues. Germline values: CDR1 SEHNR, CDR2 FQNEAQ (reference sequence). The CDR3 region has the DNA TGTACCGTCGGGTACTCTGGGGCCAACGTCCTGACTTTC. Protein: CTVGYSGANVLTF.

The rearrangement joins TRBV15 to TRBJ2-1; D might be TRBD2 (6 bases). The V end was cut by 7 bases, the J end by 6 bases, with 13 bases between. Per germline, CDR1 LNHNV and CDR2 YYDKDF (reference sequence). CDR3 length: 13 amino acids. This chain's CDR3 is CATTGREINEQFF. CDR3 DNA sequence: TGTGCCACCACCGGACGGGAGATCAATGAGCAGTTCTTC.

The gene calls are TRBV20-1 and TRBJ1-5; D unclear. V gave up 6 bases and J gave up 5 bases, with 11 bases separating them. CDR1 is DFQATT, CDR2 SNEGSKA, per germline (reference sequence). This CDR3 has 12 amino acids. CDR3: CSATRRYQPQHF. The CDR3 coding sequence is TGCAGTGCAACAAGACGGTATCAGCCCCAGCATTTT.

This clonotype was seen more than once but under ten times. The V gene is TRBV7-2, the J gene TRBJ2-2; no clear D gene. V gave up 0 bases and J gave up 1 base, with 9 bases separating them. Looked up from germline, CDR1 is SGHTA and CDR2 is FQGNSA. CDR3 size: 16 residues. The CDR3 spells CASSLAQSRNTGELFF. CDR3 sequence (DNA): TGTGCCAGCAGCTTAGCGCAGAGCAGGAACACCGGGGAGCTGTTTTTT. Full variable domain (outside the CDR3, taken from reference TRBV7-2 and TRBJ2-2): GAGVSQSPSNKVTEKGKDVELRCDPISGHTALYWYRQSLGQGLEFLIYFQGNSAPDKSGLPSDRFSAERTGGSVSTLTIQRTQQEDSAVYLCASSLAQSRNTGELFFGEGSRLTVL.

The chain employs TRBV29-1 and TRBJ2-7; the D is unclear. Germline V gene lookup returns CDR1 SQVTM and CDR2 ANQGSEA. V was clipped by 7 bases and J by 1 base, with 11 bases between them. The CDR3 has 12 amino acids. As DNA, the CDR3 is TGCAGCGCTGGTCTGCAGTCCTACGAGCAGTACTTC. The encoded protein is CSAGLQSYEQYF.

This rearrangement joins TRBV2 to TRBJ2-5; D is possibly TRBD1 (5 bases). Germline V gene sequence: CDR1 SNHLY, CDR2 FYNNEI. The CDR3 runs 14 residues. Trimming cost V 7 bases and J 2 bases, with 14 bases left between them. The CDR3 spells CASIGAEYQETQYF. The CDR3, as DNA: TGTGCCAGCATAGGGGCAGAGTATCAAGAGACCCAGTACTTC. The full variable domain, its missing parts supplied by reference TRBV2 and TRBJ2-5, is EPEVTQTPSHQVTQMGQEVILRCVPISNHLYFYWYRQILGQKVEFLVSFYNNEISEKSEIFDDQFSVERPDGSNFTLKIRSTKLEDSAMYFCASIGAEYQETQYFGPGTRLLVL.